What follows are 21 T cell receptor beta chains derived from one specimen sequenced in a study of blood T cell repertoires in COVID-19. The method was immunoSEQ multiplex PCR; TCRdb's version includes in-frame clones alone and lacks a portion of them. The table includes a few hundred thousand clones, approximately 84% detected once. The sample consisted of PBMCs or T cells enriched from blood (not recorded which). These receptor sequences come from a woman in her forties or fifties who had been exposed to COVID-19.

V gene TRBV7-9 combines with J gene TRBJ1-5, with 7 bases lining up with TRBD1. V was pared by 5 bases and J by 5 bases, with 6 bases of the junction left unmatched. Germline assignment: CDR1 SEHNR and CDR2 FQNEAQ (reference sequence). CDR3 size: 14 residues. This chain's CDR3 is CASSLPGTDQPQHF. The CDR3 bases are TGTGCCAGCAGCCTTCCCGGGACAGATCAGCCCCAGCATTTT.

The genes are TRBV19 and TRBJ1-2; the D gene is possibly TRBD1 (6 bases). V lost 3 bases, J lost 7 bases, and 15 bases lay in between. The CDR3 is 14 residues long. In germline, CDR1 is LNHDA, CDR2 SQIVND (reference sequence). The CDR3 bases are TGTGCCAGTAGTATCAACTCTCAGGGGCCTGGCTACACCTTC. Translated: CASSINSQGPGYTF.

This sequence joins TRBV6-5 and TRBJ1-3; D not resolved. Trimming pared 9 bases from V and 9 bases from J, leaving 18 bases between. There are 13 residues in the CDR3. Germline CDR1 reads MNHEY; CDR2 reads SVGAGI. The CDR3 DNA follows: TGTGCCAGTGGAGGAGGTCTCCGGAGCACCATATATTTT. Protein product: CASGGGLRSTIYF.

The chain joins TRBV2 to TRBJ1-1; 9 bases map to TRBD1. Germline V gene data show CDR1 as SNHLY and CDR2 as FYNNEI. This CDR3 region has 15 residues. Trimming cost V 9 bases and J 5 bases; bases outside gene matches: 13. DNA of the CDR3: TGTGCCAGTCAGGTACCGGGACAGGGTCGAACTGAAGCTTTCTTT. This gives the protein CASQVPGQGRTEAFF. Drawing the rest from reference TRBV2 and TRBJ1-1, the complete variable domain is EPEVTQTPSHQVTQMGQEVILRCVPISNHLYFYWYRQILGQKVEFLVSFYNNEISEKSEIFDDQFSVERPDGSNFTLKIRSTKLEDSAMYFCASQVPGQGRTEAFFGQGTRLTVV.

The V call is TRBV11-2, the J call TRBJ2-1; 7 bases line up with TRBD1. V was clipped by 5 bases and J by 6 bases; unmatched bases: 7. The germline V gene encodes CDR1 SGHAT and CDR2 FQNNGV. This CDR3 has 14 residues. CDR3 nucleotides: TGTGCCAGCAGCGCTTTGACAGGGCCCAATGAGCAGTTCTTC. Amino acids: CASSALTGPNEQFF.

DNA of the CDR3: TGTGCCAGCTCAAGGGGGGGGTACGGGGAGCTGTTTTTT. Translating gives CASSRGGYGELFF. The chain is built from TRBV12-3 or TRBV12-4 and TRBJ2-2; D might be TRBD2 (7 bases). This CDR3 contains 13 residues. Trimming removed 8 bases at V and 7 bases at J, with 14 bases between.

The chain recombines TRBV7-9 with TRBJ2-7, with 7 bases lining up with TRBD1. J was trimmed by 0 bases and V by 2 bases; bases with no gene match: 4. This CDR3 spans 15 amino acids. The germline V gene encodes CDR1 SEHNR and CDR2 FQNEAQ (reference sequence). For the CDR3, the DNA is TGTGCCAGCAGCTTATGGGCAGGGGGCTCCTACGAGCAGTACTTC. Its protein is CASSLWAGGSYEQYF.

The chain is built from TRBV10-3 and TRBJ1-1; D gene ambiguous. This CDR3 is 11 amino acids long. The V gene's germline CDR1 is ENHRY and CDR2 SYGVKD. V was trimmed by 5 bases and J by 8 bases, leaving 9 bases between them. The CDR3 sequence is CAISQDWEAFF. The CDR3 nucleotides are TGTGCCATCAGTCAAGACTGGGAAGCTTTCTTT.

The gene calls are TRBV3-1 (or the pseudogene TRBV3-2) and TRBJ2-3; 10 nucleotides match TRBD1. CDR1 is LGHDT and CDR2 is YNNKEL in the germline V gene (reference sequence). The trim removed 0 bases at V and 3 bases at J, leaving 18 bases unmatched. CDR3 size: 21 residues. The CDR3 region has the DNA TGTGCCAGCAGCCAAGACGGGTGGGCCCCGGACGACAGGGGGCGGACAGATACGCAGTATTTT. It translates to CASSQDGWAPDDRGRTDTQYF.

The gene calls are TRBV9 and TRBJ2-3, with a weak D call TRBD2 (7 bases). Deletions cut 4 bases from V and 3 bases from J, with 18 bases between. Germline CDR1 reads SGDLS; CDR2 reads YYNGEE. The CDR3 covers 16 residues. CDR3 loop: CASSTSGGGATDTQYF. CDR3 in DNA: TGTGCCAGCAGCACTAGTGGAGGGGGGGCGACAGATACGCAGTATTTT.

This chain connects TRBV5-1 to TRBJ2-7; possibly TRBD1 for D (5 bases). The CDR3 is 12 residues long. Per germline, CDR1 SGHRS and CDR2 YFSETQ. Trimming removed 0 bases from V and 6 bases from J, with 7 bases in between. CDR3 bases: TGCGCCAGCAGCTTGGCTGGGGCCGAGCAGTACTTC. Its translation is CASSLAGAEQYF.

The chain joins TRBV2 to TRBJ2-1; 10 bases are shared with TRBD2. With V trimmed by 10 bases and J by 10 bases, 13 bases remained unmatched. Per germline, CDR1 SNHLY and CDR2 FYNNEI. The CDR3 spans 14 residues. The CDR3 DNA is TGTGCCACTAAAGGGCTAGCGGGGGTGGGGGAGCAGTTCTTC. Residues: CATKGLAGVGEQFF.

This clone was detected only once. The chain uses TRBV7-2 and TRBJ1-1, with a possible D match to TRBD1 (5 bases). CDR3 size: 14 residues. The germline gives CDR1 SGHTA, CDR2 FQGNSA. Trimming left V 5 bases short and J 11 bases short, with 21 bases between. The CDR3 sequence is CASSPRSQTRGAFF. For the CDR3, the DNA is TGTGCCAGCAGCCCCAGGTCCCAGACCCGGGGGGCTTTCTTT.

The chain employs TRBV7-2 and TRBJ2-6, with 8 bases identical to TRBD1. The J segment lost 4 bases and the V segment lost 5 bases, leaving 10 bases of the junction unmatched. In germline, CDR1 is SGHTA, CDR2 FQGNSA. CDR3 length: 17 residues. This CDR3 reads CASSLGQGAPGANVLTF. The CDR3 coding sequence is TGTGCCAGCAGCCTTGGGCAGGGGGCGCCGGGGGCCAACGTCCTGACTTTC.

The chain recombines TRBV2 with TRBJ1-1, with a tentative D call TRBD1 (6 bases). The CDR3 runs to 15 residues. Germline values: CDR1 SNHLY, CDR2 FYNNEI. V gave up 4 bases and J gave up 0 bases, with 12 bases separating them. The CDR3 DNA follows: TGTGCCAGCAGTGTACGGGACATCTTGAACACTGAAGCTTTCTTT. Protein sequence: CASSVRDILNTEAFF.

The chain carries TRBV24-1 and TRBJ1-6, with a possible D match to TRBD1 (5 bases). The CDR3 extends over 13 amino acids. V was clipped by 12 bases and J by 9 bases, with 17 bases between them. The germline V gene has CDR1 KGHDR and CDR2 SFDVKD. CDR3 protein: CAPDRDQLSPLHF. The CDR3 DNA reads as TGTGCCCCCGACAGAGACCAGCTTTCACCCCTCCACTTT.

The chain combines TRBV2 with TRBJ1-3; 7 bases fit TRBD1. With V trimmed by 6 bases and J by 1 base, 9 bases remained unmatched. CDR3 length equals 16 residues. The germline gives CDR1 SNHLY, CDR2 FYNNEI. The CDR3 nucleotides read TGTGCCAGCAGCCCCAGGGGGTCCCCGTCTGGAAACACCATATATTTT. This sequence encodes CASSPRGSPSGNTIYF.

The chain employs TRBV4-1 and TRBJ1-6; D gene ambiguous. The CDR3 length is 16 residues. The V end was cut by 0 bases, the J end by 7 bases, with 13 bases between. Germline V CDR1 and CDR2: MGHRA, YSYEKL. The CDR3 sequence is CASSQDIGGQNSPLHF. DNA of the CDR3: TGCGCCAGCAGCCAAGATATCGGCGGTCAAAATTCACCCCTCCACTTT.

The V call is TRBV7-6, the J call TRBJ2-5; 14 nucleotides agree with TRBD2. Per germline, CDR1 SGHVS and CDR2 FNYEAQ. The CDR3 totals 17 residues. The J segment lost 2 bases and the V segment lost 5 bases, leaving 7 bases of the junction unmatched. This CDR3 is CASSPGTSGGLQETQYF. The CDR3 DNA follows: TGTGCCAGCAGCCCTGGGACTAGCGGGGGTCTTCAAGAGACCCAGTACTTC. Complete variable domain (other parts from reference TRBV7-6 and TRBJ2-5): GAGVSQSPRYKVTKRGQDVALRCDPISGHVSLYWYRQALGQGPEFLTYFNYEAQQDKSGLPNDRFSAERPEGSISTLTIQRTEQRDSAMYRCASSPGTSGGLQETQYFGPGTRLLVL.

The chain has TRBV18 and TRBJ2-7; D is perhaps TRBD1 (7 bases). Germline loops: CDR1 KGHSH, CDR2 LQKENI. Trimming shortened V by 5 bases and J by 5 bases, and 19 bases separated the two germline ends. The CDR3 is made up of 15 amino acids. The CDR3 DNA sequence: TGTGCCAGCTCAGACGGAGGGACAGTATTCGACGAGCAGTACTTC. It codes for CASSDGGTVFDEQYF.

The chain couples TRBV2 to TRBJ1-3; D call uncertain. Per the germline V gene, CDR1 is SNHLY and CDR2 is FYNNEI. The CDR3 consists of 13 residues. With 4 bases removed from V and 4 bases from J, the gap between germline ends came to 8 bases. This chain's CDR3 is CASSASQGNTIYF. CDR3 coding DNA: TGTGCCAGCAGTGCATCCCAGGGAAACACCATATATTTT.